These T cell receptor beta chains were read from a single sample in a study of blood T cell repertoires in COVID-19. Clones were read by immunoSEQ multiplex PCR, and TCRdb kept only the in-frame ones, dropping some. The sample holds around 300,000 clones, about 85% seen once. Input material: PBMCs or T cells enriched from blood (not recorded which). Every receptor here comes from a woman between 45 and 60 years old who had recovered from COVID-19. Both conserved end residues are part of each CDR3. D genes are given only for firm matches. Not every row has a clone size; where given, it reads once, few, many or a size class.

j_call cdr3_length clone_size v_call d_call cdr3_nt cdr3_aa
TRBJ1-5 14 . TRBV7-6 . TGTGCCAGCAGCTTAGCGCGCAGCAATCAGCCCCAGCATTTT CASSLARSNQPQHF
TRBJ1-1 15 few TRBV19 TRBD1 TGTGCCAGTAGTTTGGACAGGGGTGGCTCCACTGAAGCTTTCTTT CASSLDRGGSTEAFF
TRBJ2-5 13 . TRBV28 TRBD2 TGTGCCAGCATCGCGGGGGGGCTTGAGACCCAGTACTTC CASIAGGLETQYF
TRBJ1-3 14 . TRBV30 . TGTGCCTGGAGTGTGGCGGGGAGGGGAAACACCATATATTTT CAWSVAGRGNTIYF
TRBJ2-7 15 . TRBV3-1/TRBV3-2 TRBD2 TGTGCCAGCAGCCAATCCTGGGGGGGTTCCTACGAGCAGTACTTC CASSQSWGGSYEQYF
TRBJ1-1 16 . TRBV7-9 TRBD1 TGTGCCAGCAGCTTCGGGACAGGGGGGATGAACACTGAAGCTTTCTTT CASSFGTGGMNTEAFF
TRBJ2-5 14 . TRBV19 TRBD1 TGTGCCAGTAGTATAGTCAACAGGGGTGAGACCCAGTACTTC CASSIVNRGETQYF
TRBJ1-2 14 . TRBV4-2 . TGTGCCAGCAGCCAGCCCGGACAGAACTATGGCTACACCTTC CASSQPGQNYGYTF
TRBJ1-6 13 . TRBV12-3/TRBV12-4 TRBD1 TGTGCCAGTTCCGGGACAGGGGACTCACCCCTCCACTTT CASSGTGDSPLHF
TRBJ2-1 14 . TRBV5-1 TRBD1 TGCGCCAGCAGCTCGGGACAGTCTTACAATGAGCAGTTCTTC CASSSGQSYNEQFF
TRBJ1-3 14 few TRBV7-9 . TGTGCCAGCAGCTTGGGAACAGGCTATAACCTCATATATTTT CASSLGTGYNLIYF
TRBJ2-7 17 . TRBV5-6 . TGTGCCAGCAGCTTGAGCGGTGGCTGGGGAAGGGCCAACGAGCAGTACTTC CASSLSGGWGRANEQYF
TRBJ1-5 15 . TRBV5-8 TRBD1 TGTGCCAGCAGCGCCGGACAGGGTTTGTGGCAGCCCCAGCATTTT CASSAGQGLWQPQHF
TRBJ1-1 14 once TRBV19 TRBD1 TGTGCCAGTAGTATGAACAGGGGATACACTGAAGCTTTCTTT CASSMNRGYTEAFF
TRBJ2-3 13 . TRBV10-3 . TGTGCCATCACGCCCCGAGAGGCAGATACGCAGTATTTT CAITPREADTQYF
TRBJ2-5 16 . TRBV6-1 TRBD2 TGTGCCAGCAGTGTCCCTCCCGGGACTAGCAGCGAGACCCAGTACTTC CASSVPPGTSSETQYF
TRBJ2-6 17 . TRBV19 . TGTGCCAGTAGTACGGACATGGGTTTCGGTGGGGCCAACGTCCTGACTTTC CASSTDMGFGGANVLTF
TRBJ2-3 14 . TRBV18 . TGTGCCAGCTCACCACCGGGAGAGTGGGATACGCAGTATTTT CASSPPGEWDTQYF
TRBJ2-7 16 . TRBV11-2 TRBD2 TGTGCCAGCAGCTTAGAACTAGCGGGGGTTACCTACGAGCAGTACTTC CASSLELAGVTYEQYF
TRBJ2-1 16 . TRBV4-3 . TGCGCCAGCAGCCAAGATCTGCCAGCAGAGGGCAATGAGCAGTTCTTC CASSQDLPAEGNEQFF
TRBJ1-1 12 . TRBV7-9 . TGTGCCAGCAGCCGGCGGGGGACTGAAGCTTTCTTT CASSRRGTEAFF
TRBJ1-4 14 . TRBV19 . TGTGCCAGTAGTACGGGGTTGACTAATGAAAAACTGTTTTTT CASSTGLTNEKLFF
TRBJ2-1 16 . TRBV5-1 TRBD2 TGCGCCAGCAGCTTGAACCTAGCGGGCGGGAACAATGAGCAGTTCTTC CASSLNLAGGNNEQFF
TRBJ1-3 18 . TRBV7-9 TRBD1 TGTGCCAGCAGCATGAGGGGACAGGCCTTGACAGGAGGAAACACCATATATTTT CASSMRGQALTGGNTIYF
TRBJ2-2 13 . TRBV7-2 TRBD2 TGTGCCAGCAGCAGGCGGGGGACCGGGGAGCTGTTTTTT CASSRRGTGELFF
TRBJ1-1 12 few TRBV6-2/TRBV6-3 . TGTGCCAGCAGTTATCATCCCACTGAAGCTTTCTTT CASSYHPTEAFF
TRBJ2-6 15 . TRBV29-1 . TGCAGCGTCGGCTCCGGACTGACTGGGGCCAACGTCCTGACTTTC CSVGSGLTGANVLTF
TRBJ1-2 18 . TRBV7-8 TRBD1 TGTGCCAGCAGCTTCGGCCCCCTTATGGGACAGACCAACTATGGCTACACCTTC CASSFGPLMGQTNYGYTF
TRBJ1-1 15 few TRBV9 . TGTGCCAGCAGCGTAGCCGGGGGGTCGAACACTGAAGCTTTCTTT CASSVAGGSNTEAFF
TRBJ2-3 16 . TRBV7-9 . TGTGCCAGCAGCTCTCTAGCATTTGGGCACACAGATACGCAGTATTTT CASSSLAFGHTDTQYF